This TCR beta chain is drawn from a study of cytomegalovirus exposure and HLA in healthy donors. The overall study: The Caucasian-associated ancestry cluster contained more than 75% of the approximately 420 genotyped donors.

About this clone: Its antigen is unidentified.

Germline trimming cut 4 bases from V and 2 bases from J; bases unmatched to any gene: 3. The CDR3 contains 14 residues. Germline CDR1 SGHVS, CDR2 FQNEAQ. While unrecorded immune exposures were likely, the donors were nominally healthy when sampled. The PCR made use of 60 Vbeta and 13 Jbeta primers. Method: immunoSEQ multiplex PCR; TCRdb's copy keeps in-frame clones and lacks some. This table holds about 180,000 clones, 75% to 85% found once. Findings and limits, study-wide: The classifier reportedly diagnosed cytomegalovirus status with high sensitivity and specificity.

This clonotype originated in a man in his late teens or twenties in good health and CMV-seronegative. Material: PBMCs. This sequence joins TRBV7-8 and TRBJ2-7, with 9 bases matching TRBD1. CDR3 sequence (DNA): TGTGCCAGCAGCTACCGGGACAGGGCCTACGAGCAGTACTTC. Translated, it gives CASSYRDRAYEQYF.